This record concerns one T cell receptor (beta chain) sequence. Its specificity is not known. The data originate from a study of PD-1 blockade in classical Hodgkin lymphoma. General study results and limits: Patients who began taking nivolumab under 1 year after ASCT were left out.

Autologous stem cell transplantation was followed by relapse in every patient, and brentuximab vedotin exposure varied. Data came from immunoSEQ multiplex PCR; TCRdb stores just in-frame clones and leaves some out. Of some 150,000 clones listed, 78% are singletons. This CDR3 spans 12 amino acids. Looked up from germline, CDR1 is SNHLY and CDR2 is FYNNEI. V lost 7 bases and J 1 base, leaving 7 bases between the germline ends. The receptor comes from a human donor with classical Hodgkin lymphoma. The source material was peripheral blood mononuclear cells (PBMCs), sampled before the second cycle of nivolumab. This chain joins TRBV2 and TRBJ1-2, with D hard to call. CDR3 sequence reads: CASNTLNYGYTF. The CDR3 DNA reads TGTGCCAGCAATACACTTAACTATGGCTACACCTTC.